This section outlines one TCR beta chain sequence together with its context. This clonotype has only a few counts. The antigen it recognizes is unknown. No much larger clone is present one base from it, and per-base qualities are unavailable. The sample's treatment or condition, from its label and the paper: in vitro stimulation with specific CMV peptide epitopes to enrich CMV-specific T cells. This sample was included in a study of T cell repertoires in cytomegalovirus infection (dated by TCRdb to 2018 to 2020). Turning to the overall study: The peptide stimulations were aimed at well-studied HLA-B-restricted epitopes as well as recently identified HLA-C-restricted CMV epitopes, whose presentation resists viral immunomodulation. Donor HLA type was relevant to the analysis, as public TCR beta signatures indicated carriage of CMV infection together with the matching HLA type. Overall study outcomes, separate from this receptor: In the ex vivo response, HLA-C-restricted CMV-specific TCR beta clonotypes were dominant, and in two of eight donors the single most frequent clonotype came from this HLA-C-restricted group. Carriers of CMV infection plus the relevant HLA type were discriminated by the cumulative frequency of public TCR beta family members in the study cohort and in an independent approximately 360-donor cohort.

The cysteine opens and the phenylalanine closes a CDR3 of 21 amino acids. CDR3 DNA is the only sequence kept; it has 63 bases, read in frame from the first base. The germline V gene supplies CDR1 MNHEY and CDR2 SVGEGT. V gives up 0 bases and J gives up 2 bases, and the segment between their germline ends measures 29 bases. Sequencing was performed on an Illumina HiSeq 1500. Clones were called with MiXCR by TCRdb after fastp trimmed the public reads at Q25, and only in-frame beta chains were retained. Rows are unified per CDR3 protein, each entry keeping the most common DNA and genes. This sample gives around 900,000 distinct CDR3 sequences in total; approximately 31% of them show up just once. The ten largest make up around 15% of the sample.

The TCR sequence derives from a human donor in good health (CMV status not recorded). Some clones in this sample may be carry-over from other donors' samples. The V and J genes are TRBV6-2 or TRBV6-3 and TRBJ2-7; no confident D gene assignment can be made. The input for sequencing was cultured CD8+ T cells from PBMCs, taken from culture after CMV antigen stimulation. The CDR3 protein sequence reads: CASSYSIGDSLKNLRAYEQYF. The DNA sequence follows: TGTGCCAGCAGTTACTCGATTGGGGATTCCCTCAAAAATCTTAGGGCCTACGAGCAGTACTTC.